These 12 T cell receptor beta chains came from one sample sequenced in a study of blood T cell repertoires in COVID-19. Here immunoSEQ multiplex PCR was the method, and the copy in TCRdb shows in-frame clones only, minus some. The table has about 140,000 clones, roughly 87% seen once. Input material: peripheral blood. These receptors were obtained from a man between 65 and 85 years old with acute or convalescent COVID-19.

This clone was recorded only once. CDR3 nucleotides: TGTGCCAGCAGAGCGGGACTAGCGGGTCCCTACGAGCAGTACTTC. Translating gives CASRAGLAGPYEQYF. This chain joins TRBV2 and TRBJ2-7, with TRBD2 identical over 12 bases. Germline lookup yields CDR1 SNHLY and CDR2 FYNNEI. V lost 6 bases to trimming and J lost 2 bases; unmatched junction nucleotides: 5. The CDR3 consists of 15 residues.

J is TRBJ1-1 and V is TRBV27, with D perhaps TRBD1 (5 bases). The V end lost 0 bases, the J end lost 1 base, and 12 bases lay between the germline ends. The CDR3 runs 16 residues. Germline V gene lookup returns CDR1 MNHEY and CDR2 SMNVEV (reference sequence). DNA for the CDR3: TGTGCCAGCAGTTTATCGGGGGGATTGGGGAACACTGAAGCTTTCTTT. Its translation: CASSLSGGLGNTEAFF.

The chain employs TRBV6-6 and TRBJ1-2; D perhaps matches TRBD1 (5 bases). Germline CDR1 and CDR2: MNHNY and SVGAGI (reference sequence). V gave up 9 bases and J gave up 4 bases, with 15 bases separating them. The CDR3 contains 13 residues. The CDR3 is CASNIGAGYGYTF. The DNA for the CDR3 is TGTGCCAGTAACATAGGGGCCGGCTATGGCTACACCTTC.

The rearrangement uses TRBV15 and TRBJ2-5; tentative D call: TRBD1 (5 bases). Trimming shortened V by 4 bases and J by 3 bases, and 9 bases separated the two germline ends. CDR1 LNHNV and CDR2 YYDKDF come from the germline V gene (reference sequence). The CDR3 spans 13 residues. In nucleotides, the CDR3 is TGTGCCACCAGCACAGGACACAAAGAGACCCAGTACTTC. Its translation: CATSTGHKETQYF.

The chain joins TRBV2 to TRBJ2-2; 8 positions match TRBD1. In germline, CDR1 is SNHLY, CDR2 FYNNEI. Trimming took 4 bases from V and 4 from J; bases not matched to a gene: 11. The CDR3 has 17 residues. The CDR3 loop reads CASSASSGTGVTGELFF. DNA of the CDR3: TGTGCCAGCAGTGCTTCTTCTGGGACAGGAGTCACCGGGGAGCTGTTTTTT.

This chain links TRBV20-1 with TRBJ2-7; TRBD1 matches at 9 bases. This CDR3 spans 13 amino acids. The ends lost 6 bases at V and 6 bases at J; junction bases unmatched: 9. Germline CDR1 and CDR2: DFQATT and SNEGSKA (reference sequence). The CDR3 sequence is CSASPGTGPEQYF. The CDR3, as DNA: TGCAGTGCCAGTCCCGGGACAGGGCCCGAGCAGTACTTC.

The sample holds a few counts of this clone. This chain connects TRBV6-5 to TRBJ2-7; 11 bases agree with TRBD1. Unmatched junction bases numbered 4, after V lost 0 bases and J lost 6 bases. The CDR3 spans 15 residues. The germline CDR1 and CDR2 sequences are MNHEY and SVGAGI. The CDR3 here is CASSYSPGTGGEQYF. The CDR3 DNA sequence: TGTGCCAGCAGTTACTCCCCCGGGACAGGGGGCGAGCAGTACTTC.

The chain has TRBV19 and TRBJ2-5; 7 nucleotides line up with TRBD1. Germline V lookup: CDR1 LNHDA, CDR2 SQIVND (reference sequence). This CDR3 spans 17 amino acids. V dropped 3 bases and J dropped 1; count of bases not matched to a gene: 11. The CDR3 protein is CASSMVSTGSPQETQYF. Written as DNA, the CDR3 is TGTGCCAGTAGTATGGTTTCGACAGGGTCGCCCCAAGAGACCCAGTACTTC.

The V call is TRBV5-1, the J call TRBJ2-5, with TRBD2 identical over 14 bases. Looked up from germline, CDR1 is SGHRS and CDR2 is YFSETQ. Trimming took 4 bases from V and 0 from J; bases not matched to a gene: 8. CDR3 length: 18 residues. The CDR3 bases are TGCGCCAGCAGCACAGGACTAGCGGGGGGCTCGTACCAAGAGACCCAGTACTTC. Residues: CASSTGLAGGSYQETQYF.

This clone was seen only once. The V gene is TRBV12-3 or TRBV12-4, the J gene TRBJ1-5; D is uncertain. This CDR3 contains 12 residues. The V end lost 7 bases, the J end lost 4 bases, and 8 bases lay between the germline ends. CDR3 in DNA: TGTGCCAGCAAGGCGGGGAATCAGCCCCAGCATTTT. Its protein product is CASKAGNQPQHF.

This clone was recorded once. J is TRBJ2-1 and V is TRBV7-9, with 8 bases fitting TRBD2. CDR1 and CDR2 (germline): SEHNR, FQNEAQ (reference sequence). CDR3 length equals 16 residues. V trimming: 2 bases; J trimming: 6 bases; junction bases outside the gene matches: 9. The CDR3 DNA sequence: TGTGCCAGCAGCTTAACTAGCGGTACCTTAGGCAATGAGCAGTTCTTC. It yields the protein CASSLTSGTLGNEQFF.

The chain combines TRBV7-8 with TRBJ1-5; D is unresolved. Trimming cost V 6 bases and J 4 bases, with 10 bases left between them. The germline CDR1 and CDR2 sequences are SGHVS and FQNEAQ. The CDR3 spans 13 residues. Here the CDR3 DNA reads TGTGCCAGCAGTCTGGCCCATAATCAGCCCCAGCATTTT. Residues: CASSLAHNQPQHF.